The 11 T cell receptor beta chains below all came from one sample that was sequenced in a study of blood T cell repertoires in COVID-19 (dated by TCRdb to the early 2020s). The protocol used for the library was the immunoSEQ multiplex PCR assay. This immuneACCESS table, as held by TCRdb, lists in-frame sequences with V and J called but not all clones. Of the missing ones, under half trace to an unresolved V gene in checked studies; the others have no known cause. Across this sample there are about 370,000 clones, with 70% to 90% seen only once. The ten largest clones add up to about 10% of the sample. Sequencing was done on a sample of peripheral blood. These receptors all stem from a woman in her 30s with COVID-19, enrolled during active disease.

This rearrangement joins TRBV20-1 to TRBJ1-2; no reliable D call. Looked up from germline, CDR1 is DFQATT and CDR2 is SNEGSKA (reference sequence). The CDR3 runs to 11 residues. Trimming stripped 8 bases from V and 3 bases from J, with 10 bases between. CDR3 coding DNA: TGCAGTCGGACTCAGGACTATGGCTACACCTTC. This sequence encodes CSRTQDYGYTF.

The V and J genes are TRBV27 and TRBJ2-3, with TRBD1 matching 8 bases. V lost 6 bases to trimming and J lost 4 bases; unmatched junction nucleotides: 15. This CDR3 contains 17 residues. CDR1 is MNHEY, CDR2 SMNVEV, per germline (reference sequence). CDR3: CASSRGQGVGAADTQYF. The CDR3, as DNA: TGTGCCAGCAGCCGCGGACAGGGAGTCGGGGCCGCAGATACGCAGTATTTT.

The V and J genes are TRBV9 and TRBJ2-5; 10 bases fit TRBD1. Germline V gene lookup returns CDR1 SGDLS and CDR2 YYNGEE. Unmatched junction bases numbered 9, after V lost 2 bases and J lost 5 bases. The CDR3 sequence is 16 residues long. The DNA for the CDR3 is TGTGCCAGCAGCGTCGGGACAGGGGTCTCCTCTGAGACCCAGTACTTC. Translating it yields CASSVGTGVSSETQYF.

CDR3 amino acids: CASSAHRANTGELFF. The CDR3 DNA reads TGTGCCAGCAGTGCGCATAGAGCGAACACCGGGGAGCTGTTTTTT. The chain carries TRBV6-4 and TRBJ2-2; no firm D call. V lost 4 bases and J 0 bases, leaving 9 bases between the germline ends. CDR1 is MRHNA and CDR2 is SNTAGT in the germline V gene. The CDR3 covers 15 residues.

V and J are TRBV28 and TRBJ2-4; D possibly corresponds to TRBD2 (6 bases). The V gene lost 3 bases and the J gene lost 6 bases, with 18 bases spanning the gap. This CDR3 has 16 amino acids. Germline V lookup: CDR1 MDHEN, CDR2 SYDVKM. For the CDR3, the DNA is TGTGCCAGCAGTTTCGCGGGGCACGTTACAGGAAACATTCAGTACTTC. It translates to CASSFAGHVTGNIQYF.

The rearrangement links TRBV19 to TRBJ1-6; D is uncertain. In germline, CDR1 is LNHDA, CDR2 SQIVND (reference sequence). The CDR3 contains 15 residues. The V and J ends lost 0 bases and 11 bases respectively, with 14 bases between them. CDR3 sequence: CASSIEPRITAPLHF. Written as DNA, the CDR3 is TGTGCCAGTAGTATAGAACCCAGGATAACTGCACCCCTCCACTTT.

This rearrangement joins TRBV10-3 to TRBJ2-6; D perhaps matches TRBD2 (5 bases). CDR3 length: 16 amino acids. The ends were cut back, 2 bases at V and 0 bases at J, with 8 bases in the middle. Germline V gene lookup returns CDR1 ENHRY and CDR2 SYGVKD. The CDR3 here is CAISEPGISGANVLTF. CDR3 DNA: TGTGCCATCAGTGAGCCCGGGATCTCTGGGGCCAACGTCCTGACTTTC.

This clone was recorded once. This chain connects TRBV2 to TRBJ2-1, with 9 bases that match TRBD2. V gave up 1 base and J gave up 8 bases; unmatched junction bases: 6. The CDR3 is made up of 15 amino acids. CDR1 and CDR2 from the germline V gene are SNHLY and FYNNEI. The CDR3, as DNA: TGTGCCAGCAGTGAAGTGCTAGCGGGAATCGATGAGCAGTTCTTC. It specifies CASSEVLAGIDEQFF.

CDR3 amino acids: CASSLRQGPYNEQFF. CDR3 nucleotide sequence: TGTGCCAGCAGCTTGCGACAGGGTCCCTACAATGAGCAGTTCTTC. This sequence joins TRBV7-2 and TRBJ2-1, with 7 bases aligning to TRBD1. Germline CDR1 is SGHTA and CDR2 is FQGNSA. There are 15 residues in the CDR3. V shed 3 bases and J 2 bases; nucleotides not matched to a gene: 4. Full variable domain (remainder filled in from reference TRBV7-2 and TRBJ2-1): GAGVSQSPSNKVTEKGKDVELRCDPISGHTALYWYRQSLGQGLEFLIYFQGNSAPDKSGLPSDRFSAERTGGSVSTLTIQRTQQEDSAVYLCASSLRQGPYNEQFFGPGTRLTVL.

This chain connects TRBV7-8 to TRBJ1-4; tentatively, D is TRBD1 (5 bases). The CDR3 totals 17 residues. Germline loops: CDR1 SGHVS, CDR2 FQNEAQ. The V end was cut by 2 bases, the J end by 8 bases, with 21 bases between. CDR3 coding DNA: TGTGCCAGCAGCTTATTCTCCAAGACAGTCAAAGGGGAAAAACTGTTTTTT. This gives the protein CASSLFSKTVKGEKLFF.

The rearrangement uses TRBV5-1 and TRBJ1-2; D unclear. Germline values: CDR1 SGHRS, CDR2 YFSETQ. The CDR3 has 12 amino acids. With 0 bases removed from V and 6 bases from J, the gap between germline ends came to 6 bases. This chain's CDR3 is CASSLDGNGYTF. In DNA form, the CDR3 reads TGCGCCAGCAGCTTGGACGGGAATGGCTACACCTTC.